The next 2 T cell receptor beta chains were all read from a single sample in a study of blood T cell repertoires in COVID-19. Data came from immunoSEQ multiplex PCR; TCRdb stores just in-frame clones and leaves some out. The top ten hold 2% of the sample, which has approximately 250,000 clones, around 89% seen once. Sequenced: PBMCs or T cells enriched from blood (not recorded which). The origin of the receptors is a woman aged 55-70 years in a cohort exposed to, infected with or recovered from COVID-19 (not recorded which).

The chain has TRBV7-2 and TRBJ2-1; TRBD2 agrees at 10 bases. CDR3 size: 15 residues. Trimming cost V 2 bases and J 7 bases; bases outside gene matches: 5. CDR1 SGHTA and CDR2 FQGNSA come from the germline V gene. CDR3 loop: CASSLLAGVRNEQFF. In DNA, the CDR3 is TGTGCCAGCAGCTTACTAGCGGGAGTTAGGAATGAGCAGTTCTTC.

This clone was seen a handful of times. V and J are TRBV7-9 and TRBJ2-3; the match to TRBD2 covers 15 bases. V gave up 5 bases and J gave up 4 bases; unmatched junction bases: 7. The V gene's germline CDR1 is SEHNR and CDR2 FQNEAQ (reference sequence). This CDR3 is 17 amino acids long. CDR3 coding DNA: TGTGCCAGCAGCCCAAGGACTAGCGGGAGGGCCGCAGATACGCAGTATTTT. Amino acid sequence: CASSPRTSGRAADTQYF. Full variable domain (outside the CDR3, taken from reference TRBV7-9 and TRBJ2-3): DTGVSQNPRHKITKRGQNVTFRCDPISEHNRLYWYRQTLGQGPEFLTYFQNEAQLEKSRLLSDRFSAERPKGSFSTLEIQRTEQGDSAMYLCASSPRTSGRAADTQYFGPGTRLTVL.